Listed below are T cell receptor beta chains from one sample, sequenced in a study of Graves' ophthalmopathy and Graves' hyperthyroidism. TCRdb recomputed calls from the multiplex PCR reads with MiXCR, one row per CDR3 protein. The data hold about 200,000 distinct CDR3 sequences, with roughly 27% observed a single time. Sequencing was performed on peripheral blood. All receptors derive from a man between 50 and 59 years old with Graves' ophthalmopathy. Both conserved end residues are part of each CDR3. The order of the fields is D gene, J gene, V gene, clone size, CDR3 protein, CDR3 DNA. A D gene is named only where the DNA matches it firmly. Rows may omit the clone size; those that give it use once, few, many or a size class.

D: TRBD1
J: TRBJ1-2
V: TRBV7-2
size: many
CDR3: CASSPRTGAIQDGYTF
DNA: TGTGCCAGCAGCCCCAGGACAGGGGCAATTCAGGATGGCTACACCTTC

D: TRBD1
J: TRBJ2-7
V: TRBV6-2/TRBV6-3
size: many
CDR3: CASSPGQGKRTAYEQYF
DNA: TGTGCCAGCAGCCCGGGACAGGGGAAAAGGACCGCCTACGAGCAGTACTTC

D: -
J: TRBJ1-2
V: TRBV28
size: -
CDR3: CASRHPEGRYTF
DNA: TGTGCCAGCCGGCACCCCGAAGGTCGCTACACCTTC

D: -
J: TRBJ2-6
V: TRBV6-1
size: many
CDR3: CASRADRSGANVLTF
DNA: TGTGCCAGCAGAGCCGACCGCTCTGGGGCCAACGTCCTGACTTTC

D: TRBD2
J: TRBJ2-2
V: TRBV19
size: many
CDR3: CASSILAGDTGELFF
DNA: TGTGCCAGTAGTATACTAGCGGGAGACACCGGGGAGCTGTTTTTT

D: TRBD1
J: TRBJ2-2
V: TRBV18
size: few
CDR3: CASSPPGTGDTGELFF
DNA: TGTGCCAGCTCACCCCCCGGGACAGGGGACACCGGGGAGCTGTTTTTT

D: TRBD1
J: TRBJ1-2
V: TRBV7-9
size: many
CDR3: CASSPGTGEFYGYTF
DNA: TGTGCCAGCAGCCCCGGGACAGGAGAGTTCTATGGCTACACCTTC

D: -
J: TRBJ2-1
V: TRBV9
size: many
CDR3: CASSVVGTTYNEQFF
DNA: TGTGCCAGCAGCGTAGTCGGGACAACCTACAATGAGCAGTTCTTC

D: -
J: TRBJ1-1
V: TRBV7-9
size: many
CDR3: CASSGRQDNTEAFF
DNA: TGTGCCAGCAGCGGTCGACAGGACAACACTGAAGCTTTCTTT

D: -
J: TRBJ2-2
V: TRBV12-3/TRBV12-4
size: many
CDR3: CACSLGGTGTGELFF
DNA: TGTGCCTGCAGTTTGGGCGGGACGGGGACCGGGGAGCTGTTTTTT

D: -
J: TRBJ2-7
V: TRBV11-2
size: -
CDR3: CASSFELEAVYEQYF
DNA: TGTGCCAGCAGCTTTGAACTAGAAGCGGTGTACGAGCAGTACTTC

D: TRBD1
J: TRBJ1-1
V: TRBV29-1
size: many
CDR3: CSVDRQGGTEAFF
DNA: TGCAGCGTTGACCGACAGGGGGGCACTGAAGCTTTCTTT

D: TRBD2
J: TRBJ2-3
V: TRBV6-1
size: many
CDR3: CASKEGSGSGADTQYF
DNA: TGTGCCAGCAAAGAAGGGAGCGGGAGTGGCGCAGATACGCAGTATTTT

D: -
J: TRBJ2-7
V: TRBV7-6
size: many
CDR3: CASSSDLSSYEQYF
DNA: TGTGCCAGCAGCTCCGACCTGAGCTCCTACGAGCAGTACTTC

D: -
J: TRBJ2-5
V: TRBV19
size: many
CDR3: CASSGPLIQETQYF
DNA: TGTGCCAGTAGCGGGCCGCTGATCCAAGAGACCCAGTACTTC